This T cell receptor (beta chain) was obtained from a study of OX40 agonist ivuxolimab in advanced cancers. About the study: In three patients, partial responses were observed, one with hepatocellular carcinoma and two with cutaneous melanoma.

Looked up from germline, CDR1 is ENHRY and CDR2 is SYGVKD. The length of the CDR3 is 11 residues. V lost 0 bases to trimming and J lost 8 bases, with 4 bases between them. TCRdb's copy holds only in-frame clones and misses some; the assay was immunoSEQ multiplex PCR. In the table there are about 77,000 clones, 75% to 90% of which are singletons. The sample consisted of CD4+ or CD8+ T cells sorted from blood, taken in a trial of the OX40 agonist ivuxolimab. The clonotype was recovered from an adult with an advanced solid tumor such as melanoma, head and neck, liver or kidney cancer. The chain combines TRBV10-3 with TRBJ1-1, with D unresolved. The CDR3 bases are TGTGCCATCAGTGAGTCGAGGGAAGCTTTCTTT. It codes for CAISESREAFF.